This T cell receptor beta chain was sequenced during a study of blood T cell repertoires in COVID-19. Across the study: Sites across the United States, Italy and Spain contributed samples from acute and convalescent COVID-19. T cells, B-cell-depleted T cells, or PBMCs provided the cDNA or gDNA that served as material.

J gave up 0 bases and V 1 base, and 3 bases lay outside the gene matches. Germline CDR1 reads SGHTA; CDR2 reads FQGNSA. The CDR3 length is 17 residues. Sequenced by immunoSEQ multiplex PCR; TCRdb stores in-frame clones only, minus some. This sample yields approximately 97,000 clones, of which less than 95% are seen a single time; 1.7% belongs to the top ten. The sequence came from a man aged 60 to 75 with acute or convalescent COVID-19. The sequenced material came from peripheral blood. V usage is TRBV7-2 and J usage is TRBJ2-3; 11 bases align to TRBD2. CDR3 protein: CASSLVASGGSTDTQYF. CDR3 nucleotides: TGTGCCAGCAGCTTAGTGGCTAGCGGGGGGAGCACAGATACGCAGTATTTT.